This entry lists 27 T cell receptor beta chains sequenced from one sample in a study of cytomegalovirus exposure and HLA in healthy donors (dated by TCRdb to the late 2010s). Receptors were amplified or captured by the immunoSEQ multiplex PCR assay. The multiplex PCR relied on a mix of 60 forward primers for TCR Vbeta segments and 13 reverse primers for TCR Jbeta segments. Not all clones reach the TCRdb copy of this immuneACCESS table, which keeps in-frame sequences only. Checked studies attribute under half of the gap to unresolved V genes and leave the rest unexplained. Here the sample has some 95,000 clones; around 84% occur a single time. 4.1% of the sample belongs to the ten largest clones. Source material: PBMCs. Source of these receptors: a woman aged 40 to 55 in good health and CMV-seropositive.

The chain links TRBV29-1 to TRBJ2-5, with D maybe TRBD2 (5 bases). The CDR3 contains 15 residues. Germline loops: CDR1 SQVTM, CDR2 ANQGSEA. The germline V and J ends were trimmed by 5 bases and 5 bases, with 21 bases remaining between them. CDR3 amino acids: CSVIGSLVASETQYF. In nucleotides, the CDR3 is TGCAGCGTTATAGGGAGCCTGGTAGCCTCGGAGACCCAGTACTTC.

The rearrangement uses TRBV6-1 and TRBJ2-7; D may be TRBD1 (6 bases). Trimming stripped 7 bases from V and 9 bases from J, with 19 bases between. CDR1 MNHNS and CDR2 SASEGT come from the germline V gene. The CDR3 loop spans 13 amino acids. For the CDR3, the DNA is TGTGCCAGCATGTGGGGGCCGAACTCCCGGCAGTACTTC. Translating it yields CASMWGPNSRQYF.

As for this clone: Different DNA sequences within this sample yield the same CDR3. This rearrangement joins TRBV9 to TRBJ2-3; 7 bases are shared with TRBD1. CDR3 length equals 15 residues. Germline V gives CDR1 SGDLS, CDR2 YYNGEE. Trimming removed 0 bases from V and 3 bases from J; junction bases left unmatched: 4. The chain's CDR3 is CASSVGGRGTDTQYF. The CDR3 DNA follows: TGTGCCAGCAGCGTAGGGGGCAGGGGGACAGATACGCAGTATTTT.

The chain uses TRBV6-5 and TRBJ1-1; 10 bases are a match to TRBD1. V lost 8 bases and J lost 3; bases outside the gene matches: 0. The germline V gene encodes CDR1 MNHEY and CDR2 SVGAGI. CDR3 size: 12 residues. CDR3 protein: CASGTGDTEAFF. The CDR3 DNA follows: TGTGCCAGCGGGACAGGGGACACTGAAGCTTTCTTT.

The chain employs TRBV10-2 and TRBJ2-1, with TRBD2 identical over 8 bases. Per germline, CDR1 WSHSY and CDR2 SAAADI. CDR3 size: 16 residues. Trimming cost V 4 bases and J 0 bases; bases outside gene matches: 5. CDR3 sequence reads: CASSGKSGSSYNEQFF. CDR3 in DNA: TGCGCCAGCAGTGGGAAGAGCGGGAGCTCCTACAATGAGCAGTTCTTC.

This chain uses TRBV5-6 with TRBJ1-2, with 7 bases that match TRBD1. Trimming removed 1 base from V and 1 base from J; junction bases left unmatched: 10. Germline values: CDR1 SGHDT, CDR2 YYEEEE. There are 17 residues in the CDR3. CDR3 coding DNA: TGTGCCAGCAGCTTGTCGACAGGGCTCGACCTTAACTATGGCTACACCTTC. Residues: CASSLSTGLDLNYGYTF.

The chain combines TRBV29-1 with TRBJ2-1; TRBD2 aligns across 7 bases. This CDR3 is built from 13 residues. V lost 4 bases and J lost 3; bases outside the gene matches: 3. Germline lookup yields CDR1 SQVTM and CDR2 ANQGSEA. DNA of the CDR3: TGCAGCGTTGTACGCGGGGGCTACAATGAGCAGTTCTTC. The encoded protein is CSVVRGGYNEQFF.

The chain carries TRBV5-4 and TRBJ2-1; 10 nucleotides agree with TRBD2. The CDR3 extends over 15 amino acids. Unmatched junction bases numbered 3, after V lost 3 bases and J lost 3 bases. CDR1 is SGHNT, CDR2 YYREEE, per germline (reference sequence). CDR3 amino acids: CASSSSGGDYNEQFF. In DNA, the CDR3 is TGTGCCAGCAGCTCTAGCGGGGGAGACTACAATGAGCAGTTCTTC. The complete variable domain, with remaining parts taken from reference TRBV5-4 and TRBJ2-1, reads ETGVTQSPTHLIKTRGQQVTLRCSSQSGHNTVSWYQQALGQGPQFIFQYYREEENGRGNFPPRFSGLQFPNYSSELNVNALELDDSALYLCASSSSGGDYNEQFFGPGTRLTVL.

V and J are TRBV30 and TRBJ2-3, with 8 bases identical to TRBD2. Germline CDR1 reads GTSNPN; CDR2 reads SVGIG (reference sequence). This CDR3 is built from 14 residues. Trimming at V came to 3 bases and at J to 2 bases, leaving 4 bases not matched to a gene. CDR3 nucleotides: TGTGCCTGGAGAGGGGGACTAGACACAGATACGCAGTATTTT. Translating it yields CAWRGGLDTDTQYF.

The rearrangement links TRBV4-1 to TRBJ1-1, with 9 bases lining up with TRBD1. In germline, CDR1 is MGHRA, CDR2 YSYEKL. Losses at the gene ends were 4 bases for V and 7 bases for J; bases not matched to a gene: 10. The CDR3 consists of 15 residues. CDR3 DNA sequence: TGCGCCAGCAGCCGCACGACAGGGGGTTTTGGTGAAGCTTTCTTT. Translation gives CASSRTTGGFGEAFF.

The chain has TRBV28 and TRBJ1-6; TRBD1 might be the D (5 bases). The germline V and J ends were trimmed by 6 bases and 0 bases, with 9 bases remaining between them. The length of the CDR3 is 15 residues. Germline V lookup: CDR1 MDHEN, CDR2 SYDVKM. The DNA for the CDR3 is TGTGCCAGCAGAGGGGTTAGCTCCTATAATTCACCCCTCCACTTT. Its protein is CASRGVSSYNSPLHF.

The V call is TRBV6-6, the J call TRBJ2-7; perhaps TRBD1 as D (6 bases). Germline CDR1 reads MNHNY; CDR2 reads SVGAGI (reference sequence). This CDR3 contains 14 residues. Deletions cut 6 bases from V and 3 bases from J, with 15 bases between. CDR3 DNA: TGTGCCAGCAGCATCCGGGACAAGAACTACGAGCAGTACTTC. This gives the protein CASSIRDKNYEQYF.

This clone was counted between two and nine times. The rearrangement joins TRBV2 to TRBJ2-3; TRBD2 agrees at 10 bases. CDR1 SNHLY and CDR2 FYNNEI come from the germline V gene. With 3 bases clipped from V and 0 bases from J, the junction kept 6 bases outside the gene matches. This CDR3 contains 17 residues. Written as DNA, the CDR3 is TGTGCCAGCAGTGATAAAGCGGGAGGGAAAAGCACAGATACGCAGTATTTT. It translates to CASSDKAGGKSTDTQYF.

This rearrangement joins TRBV5-1 to TRBJ2-3, with TRBD2 identical over 10 bases. Germline V gives CDR1 SGHRS, CDR2 YFSETQ. CDR3 size: 16 residues. V shed 0 bases, J shed 3 bases, and the junction held 4 bases outside the gene matches. CDR3 region: CASSLGSSGGTDTQYF. In nucleotides, the CDR3 is TGCGCCAGCAGCTTGGGGTCTAGCGGGGGTACAGATACGCAGTATTTT.

V and J are TRBV4-2 and TRBJ2-3, with 11 bases identical to TRBD2. Germline V gene data show CDR1 as LGHNA and CDR2 as YNFKEQ. Trimming took 3 bases from V and 5 from J; bases not matched to a gene: 7. The CDR3 length is 16 residues. Written as DNA, the CDR3 is TGTGCCAGCAGCCACCTCCTAGCGGGAGGAGGAGATACGCAGTATTTT. This gives the protein CASSHLLAGGGDTQYF.

V gene TRBV6-1 combines with J gene TRBJ2-5, with 15 nucleotides matching TRBD2. Per germline, CDR1 MNHNS and CDR2 SASEGT. The CDR3 extends over 16 amino acids. V lost 3 bases, J lost 5 bases, and 4 bases stayed unmatched. The CDR3 protein is CASSEGLAGGAETQYF. The DNA for the CDR3 is TGTGCCAGCAGTGAGGGACTAGCGGGAGGAGCCGAGACCCAGTACTTC.

The table lists this clone with a count of one. CDR3 nucleotide sequence: TGCGCCAGCAGCTTGGCAGGGGACACCGGGGAGCTGTTTTTT. Its translation: CASSLAGDTGELFF. V usage is TRBV5-1 and J usage is TRBJ2-2, with D maybe TRBD1 (6 bases). Trimming took 0 bases from V and 3 from J, leaving 6 bases between them. This CDR3 has 14 residues. Per germline, CDR1 SGHRS and CDR2 YFSETQ.

For this clone: At one end the junction does not follow the germline gene, possibly because of a read error. The chain employs TRBV5-1 and TRBJ2-1; 7 bases are a match to TRBD2. The CDR3 has 17 residues. From germline, CDR1 is SGHRS and CDR2 YFSETQ. CDR3 nucleotides: TGCGCCAGCAGCTTGGCCTATAGCGGGTCCTTTGGCAATGAGCAGCTCTTC. Its protein is CASSLAYSGSFGNEQLF.

The rearrangement links TRBV19 to TRBJ2-6, with TRBD1 matching 8 bases. Per germline, CDR1 LNHDA and CDR2 SQIVND (reference sequence). This CDR3 is 16 amino acids long. Trimming cost V 7 bases and J 0 bases; bases outside gene matches: 5. The DNA of the CDR3 is TGTGCCAGTACCCAGACAGGGGCCTCTGGGGCCAACGTCCTGACTTTC. It is translated as CASTQTGASGANVLTF.

The J gene is TRBJ1-2, the V gene TRBV19, with D uncertain. The CDR3 consists of 15 residues. Germline V lookup: CDR1 LNHDA, CDR2 SQIVND (reference sequence). V was trimmed by 1 base and J by 8 bases, leaving 17 bases between them. CDR3 sequence reads: CASSIGASAVQGYTF. The DNA for the CDR3 is TGTGCCAGTAGTATAGGGGCCTCGGCAGTTCAGGGCTACACCTTC.

J is TRBJ1-1 and V is TRBV29-1; no reliable D call. The CDR3 is 13 residues long. V was cut by 5 bases and J by 1 base, with 11 bases left in between. Germline V CDR1 and CDR2: SQVTM, ANQGSEA. The CDR3 DNA follows: TGCAGCGTTATCCGACACCAGAACACTGAAGCTTTCTTT. Translation gives CSVIRHQNTEAFF.

CDR3 sequence (DNA): TGTGCCAGCAGTGTAGACTCCTTCTCTGGAAACACCATATATTTT. It translates to CASSVDSFSGNTIYF. The rearrangement joins TRBV6-1 to TRBJ1-3; no clear D gene. This CDR3 spans 15 amino acids. The V gene's germline CDR1 is MNHNS and CDR2 SASEGT. The V gene lost 4 bases and the J gene lost 0 bases, with 10 bases spanning the gap.

The gene calls are TRBV12-5 and TRBJ1-2, with 8 bases matching TRBD1. CDR1 and CDR2 from the germline V gene are LGHNT and FRNRAP. The CDR3 has 19 amino acids. J gave up 4 bases and V 1 base, and 17 bases lay outside the gene matches. In nucleotides, the CDR3 is TGTGCTAGTGGTTTGGGCCCCGATCACAGGGGGAGGAATTCCTATGGCTACACCTTC. Translation: CASGLGPDHRGRNSYGYTF.

Only a few counts were recorded for this clone. The V and J genes are TRBV7-2 and TRBJ2-5; tentatively, D is TRBD2 (5 bases). The CDR3 is 13 amino acids. V lost 1 base, J lost 7 bases, and 10 bases lay in between. CDR1 and CDR2 from the germline V gene are SGHTA and FQGNSA. In DNA, the CDR3 is TGTGCCAGCAGCTTAGTTTTTGGAGGGACCCAGTACTTC. This codes for CASSLVFGGTQYF.

This chain joins TRBV28 and TRBJ2-1, with D tentatively TRBD2 (8 bases). CDR1 is MDHEN, CDR2 SYDVKM, per germline. The V end lost 5 bases, the J end lost 8 bases, and 25 bases lay between the germline ends. CDR3 length: 17 residues. CDR3 coding DNA: TGTGCCAGCAGTCCCACGGGAGGGGGCGAAACATGGGATGAGCAGTTCTTC. Translating it yields CASSPTGGGETWDEQFF.

The chain uses TRBV21-1 and TRBJ1-2. TRBV21-1 is termed a pseudogene. CDR3 length: 14 amino acids. Here the CDR3 DNA reads TGTGCCAGCAGCAAAGCGCAAGGGAGAGGTGGCTACACCTTC. Amino acid sequence: CASSKAQGRGGYTF.

The chain joins TRBV10-1 to TRBJ2-3, with 8 positions matching TRBD2. The CDR3 runs 18 residues. Trimming cost V 6 bases and J 0 bases; bases outside gene matches: 14. CDR1 and CDR2 (germline): WNHNN, SYGVQD (reference sequence). The DNA for the CDR3 is TGCGCCAGCAGATCCCTTAGCGGGAAAACCGCTAGCACAGATACGCAGTATTTT. Amino acid sequence: CASRSLSGKTASTDTQYF.